The clone carrying this T cell receptor beta chain has at least ten counts. Antigen unknown. These data are taken from a study of T-cell reconstitution after alpha-beta-depleted transplantation in children. Notes on the study in general: At one year after transplant, newly produced T cells mostly accounted for T-cell counts and diversity. In patients about two months after transplant, alpha-beta T cells reportedly arose from several hundred expanded graft clones. High day-60 TCRbeta diversity in some patients came from surviving recipient T cells and thymic progenitors.

Preparing the TCRbeta library involved the use of unique molecular identifiers. TCRdb itself ran the PCR reads through MiXCR, one entry per CDR3 protein. Of about 180,000 distinct CDR3 sequences in the sample, 11% are singletons; the top ten hold less than 15%. Specimen: PBMCs, collected before TCRalphabeta/CD19-depleted stem cell transplant. The origin of this receptor is a boy younger than 10 with acute myeloid leukemia, due to receive a stem cell transplant.

The CDR3 DNA reads as TGTGCCAGCAGGAGAGTAGCGGGCCGAGGCAATGAGCAGTTCTTC. It yields the protein CASRRVAGRGNEQFF. The genes are TRBV11-2 and TRBJ2-1; 7 positions agree with TRBD2. The CDR3 is 15 amino acids. Per germline, CDR1 SGHAT and CDR2 FQNNGV. V dropped 6 bases and J dropped 6; count of bases not matched to a gene: 11.